Each of the 16 T cell receptor beta chains below was sequenced from the same sample in a study of post-analysis software for immune sequencing data. Whole-study findings and limits: When patients were compared with controls, a handful of TRBV segments were more frequent, TRBV5-6, TRBV5-1 and TRBV20-1 among them.

Their antigens remain unidentified. Unique molecular identifiers tagged the TCR beta cDNA libraries. TCRdb ran MiXCR on the PCR reads and lists one entry per CDR3 protein. The sample consists of roughly 700,000 distinct CDR3 sequences, just under 30% of them appearing once. Sequenced material: blood. The receptors derive from a girl aged 5 to 17 with multiple sclerosis.

The V and J genes are TRBV18 and TRBJ1-6, with 8 bases matching TRBD1. The germline V gene encodes CDR1 KGHSH and CDR2 LQKENI. The CDR3 sequence is 16 residues long. V trimming: 0 bases; J trimming: 3 bases; junction bases outside the gene matches: 1. The DNA for the CDR3 is TGTGCCAGCTCACCACCGGGACAGGTCTATAATTCACCCCTCCACTTT. This gives the protein CASSPPGQVYNSPLHF.

The chain recombines TRBV20-1 with TRBJ2-1; D might be TRBD2 (6 bases). CDR1 is DFQATT, CDR2 SNEGSKA, per germline (reference sequence). This CDR3 region has 16 residues. The V and J ends lost 3 bases and 5 bases respectively, with 20 bases between them. The CDR3: CSASDPGGPTDNEQFF. CDR3 DNA: TGCAGTGCTAGTGACCCCGGGGGTCCTACTGACAATGAGCAGTTCTTC.

The chain is built from TRBV4-1 and TRBJ2-7; TRBD1 matches 9 bases. Unmatched junction bases numbered 7, after V lost 2 bases and J lost 5 bases. There are 15 residues in the CDR3. Germline lookup yields CDR1 MGHRA and CDR2 YSYEKL. CDR3 protein: CASSQRTGDYHEQYF. For the CDR3, the DNA is TGCGCCAGCAGCCAACGGACAGGGGATTACCACGAGCAGTACTTC.

About this clonotype itself: Just one base apart from a much larger clone, this may be a read error. The chain joins TRBV29-1 to TRBJ2-7; D perhaps matches TRBD1 (6 bases). The end of the DNA fits TRBJ2-5 better, so the J call may be wrong. The CDR3 contains 13 residues. Germline-derived CDR1 and CDR2 are SQVTM and ANQGSEA. The CDR3 nucleotides read TGCAGCGTTGATATGGGGGCTGGGGGGACCCAGTACTTC. Translation gives CSVDMGAGGTQYF.

This clonotype was seen more than once but under ten times. V and J are TRBV12-3 or TRBV12-4 and TRBJ1-4, with D perhaps TRBD1 (6 bases). The V and J ends lost 6 bases and 7 bases respectively, with 15 bases between them. The CDR3 runs 14 residues. In nucleotides, the CDR3 is TGTGCCAGCAGGAGACAGGAGCGGAGTGAAAAACTGTTTTTT. It specifies CASRRQERSEKLFF.

The chain is built from TRBV11-2 and TRBJ1-5; TRBD1 is a possible D gene (5 bases). V lost 2 bases to trimming and J lost 3 bases, with 8 bases between them. This CDR3 contains 14 residues. In germline, CDR1 is SGHAT, CDR2 FQNNGV. In nucleotides, the CDR3 is TGTGCCAGCAGCTTAAACAGGAACAATCAGCCCCAGCATTTT. It translates to CASSLNRNNQPQHF. The whole variable domain, filled in from reference TRBV11-2 and TRBJ1-5, reads EAGVAQSPRYKIIEKRQSVAFWCNPISGHATLYWYQQILGQGPKLLIQFQNNGVVDDSQLPKDRFSAERLKGVDSTLKIQPAKLEDSAVYLCASSLNRNNQPQHFGDGTRLSIL.

This chain uses TRBV7-9 with TRBJ2-3; 7 bases map to TRBD2. J gave up 6 bases and V 5 bases, and 17 bases lay outside the gene matches. This CDR3 is 17 amino acids long. The germline V gene has CDR1 SEHNR and CDR2 FQNEAQ (reference sequence). Written as DNA, the CDR3 is TGTGCCAGCAGCCCCCCTAGCGAGCGGGGATTCCTTGATACGCAGTATTTT. Encoded protein: CASSPPSERGFLDTQYF.

The chain combines TRBV29-1 with TRBJ2-7, with 9 bases aligning to TRBD1. The CDR3 contains 14 residues. Germline lookup yields CDR1 SQVTM and CDR2 ANQGSEA. V lost 2 bases to trimming and J lost 4 bases; unmatched junction nucleotides: 6. DNA for the CDR3: TGCAGCGTTGAATTGGGGACAGGGTCGTACGAGCAGTACTTC. Amino acids: CSVELGTGSYEQYF.

This chain connects TRBV27 to TRBJ2-5; D unclear. V lost 7 bases and J lost 3, with 18 bases in between. CDR1 is MNHEY and CDR2 is SMNVEV in the germline V gene (reference sequence). The CDR3 sequence is 15 residues long. This chain's CDR3 is CASKTARNSKETQYF. The CDR3 DNA reads as TGTGCCAGCAAAACTGCCAGGAACTCCAAAGAGACCCAGTACTTC.

This chain joins TRBV6-5 and TRBJ1-1, with D tentatively TRBD1 (5 bases). Looked up from germline, CDR1 is MNHEY and CDR2 is SVGAGI. The CDR3 contains 13 residues. V was pared by 5 bases and J by 2 bases, with 9 bases between. The CDR3 spells CASSDWDNTEAFF. CDR3 nucleotide sequence: TGTGCCAGCAGTGATTGGGACAACACTGAAGCTTTCTTT.

The chain joins TRBV4-3 to TRBJ1-1, with D possibly being TRBD1 (5 bases). V dropped 0 bases and J dropped 9 bases, with 11 bases sitting between them. CDR1 and CDR2 from the germline V gene are LGHNA and YSLEER. The CDR3 loop spans 13 amino acids. The CDR3 reads CASSQDGGKKAFF. The CDR3 DNA is TGCGCCAGCAGCCAAGATGGGGGTAAAAAAGCTTTCTTT.

This clonotype turned up a few times. The rearrangement joins TRBV4-1 to TRBJ1-2; no clear D gene. Germline V lookup: CDR1 MGHRA, CDR2 YSYEKL. The CDR3 is 16 amino acids. V dropped 0 bases and J dropped 4 bases, with 15 bases sitting between them. CDR3 in DNA: TGCGCCAGCAGCCAAGATCTTGCGGGCGCGGGCTATGGCTACACCTTC. It translates to CASSQDLAGAGYGYTF.

The J gene is TRBJ2-5, the V gene TRBV7-2; D unresolved. CDR1 and CDR2 from the germline V gene are SGHTA and FQGNSA. The CDR3 sequence is 14 residues long. The V end lost 1 base, the J end lost 6 bases, and 12 bases lay between the germline ends. DNA of the CDR3: TGTGCCAGCAGCTTAGAGCCCGAGGTAAAGACCCAGTACTTC. Translating gives CASSLEPEVKTQYF.

This clonotype was seen a few times. CDR3 sequence reads: CASSFTGGQTEAFF. The CDR3 region has the DNA TGTGCCAGCAGCTTCACAGGGGGACAGACTGAAGCTTTCTTT. The V call is TRBV7-2, the J call TRBJ1-1; 8 bases match TRBD1. Trimming took 3 bases from V and 5 from J; bases not matched to a gene: 5. Germline assignment: CDR1 SGHTA and CDR2 FQGNSA. CDR3 size: 14 residues. Full variable domain (rest looked up from reference TRBV7-2 and TRBJ1-1): GAGVSQSPSNKVTEKGKDVELRCDPISGHTALYWYRQSLGQGLEFLIYFQGNSAPDKSGLPSDRFSAERTGGSVSTLTIQRTQQEDSAVYLCASSFTGGQTEAFFGQGTRLTVV.

The chain links TRBV6-2 or TRBV6-3 to TRBJ1-1, with D perhaps TRBD1 (5 bases). Germline values: CDR1 MNHEY, CDR2 SVGEGT. This CDR3 comprises 14 residues. V gave up 2 bases and J gave up 4 bases, with 11 bases separating them. The CDR3 loop reads CASSYGAGPTEAFF. Written as DNA, the CDR3 is TGTGCCAGCAGTTACGGGGCAGGGCCCACTGAAGCTTTCTTT.

This clonotype was observed a single time. Given a much more abundant clone one base away, this may be a read error. The chain joins TRBV29-1 to TRBJ2-3, with a tentative D call TRBD2 (5 bases). Per germline, CDR1 SQVTM and CDR2 ANQGSEA. CDR3 size: 13 residues. The CDR3 loop is CSIEDTRGDTQYF. Written as DNA, the CDR3 is TGCAGCATTGAAGACACCCGGGGTGATACGCAGTATTTT.